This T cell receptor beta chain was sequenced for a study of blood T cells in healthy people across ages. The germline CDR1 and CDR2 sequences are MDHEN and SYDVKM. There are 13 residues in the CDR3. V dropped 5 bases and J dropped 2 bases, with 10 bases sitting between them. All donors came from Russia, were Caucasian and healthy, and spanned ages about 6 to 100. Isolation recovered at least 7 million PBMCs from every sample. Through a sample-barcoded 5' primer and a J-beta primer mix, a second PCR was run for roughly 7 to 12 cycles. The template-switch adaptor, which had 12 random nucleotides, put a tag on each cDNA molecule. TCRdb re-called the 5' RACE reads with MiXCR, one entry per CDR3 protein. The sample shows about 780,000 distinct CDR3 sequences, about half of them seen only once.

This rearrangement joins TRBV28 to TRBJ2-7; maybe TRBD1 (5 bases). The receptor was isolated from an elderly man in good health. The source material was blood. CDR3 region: CASSHPGTYEQYF. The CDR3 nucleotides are TGTGCCAGCAGTCATCCAGGGACCTACGAGCAGTACTTC. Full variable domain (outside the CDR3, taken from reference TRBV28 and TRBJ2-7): DVKVTQSSRYLVKRTGEKVFLECVQDMDHENMFWYRQDPGLGLRLIYFSYDVKMKEKGDIPEGYSVSREKKERFSLILESASTNQTSMYLCASSHPGTYEQYFGPGTRLTVT.